Below are 30 T cell receptor beta chains sequenced from a single sample in a study of blood T cell repertoires in COVID-19. Generated by immunoSEQ multiplex PCR, the TCRdb table keeps only in-frame clones and is missing some. The sample lists approximately 66,000 clones; 73% were seen once. The specimen sequenced was peripheral blood. The receptors stem from a man aged 55 to 70 with acute or convalescent COVID-19.

The chain recombines TRBV3-1 (or the pseudogene TRBV3-2) with TRBJ2-1; D possibly corresponds to TRBD1 (5 bases). Trimming pared 0 bases from V and 10 bases from J, leaving 10 bases between. The CDR3 sequence is 13 residues long. In germline, CDR1 is LGHDT, CDR2 YNNKEL (reference sequence). CDR3 bases: TGTGCCAGCAGCCAAGATGTACGGACAGAGCAGTTCTTC. Translation: CASSQDVRTEQFF.

This sequence joins TRBV2 and TRBJ2-2, with TRBD2 matching over 11 bases. The CDR3 is made up of 19 amino acids. V gave up 2 bases and J gave up 2 bases; unmatched junction bases: 10. Looked up from germline, CDR1 is SNHLY and CDR2 is FYNNEI. Here the CDR3 reads CASSESFPLAGANTGELFF. CDR3 nucleotide sequence: TGTGCCAGCAGTGAATCCTTTCCACTAGCGGGGGCCAACACCGGGGAGCTGTTTTTT. Full variable domain (missing parts from reference TRBV2 and TRBJ2-2): EPEVTQTPSHQVTQMGQEVILRCVPISNHLYFYWYRQILGQKVEFLVSFYNNEISEKSEIFDDQFSVERPDGSNFTLKIRSTKLEDSAMYFCASSESFPLAGANTGELFFGEGSRLTVL.

This rearrangement joins TRBV29-1 to TRBJ2-7; the match to TRBD1 covers 8 bases. The junction had 6 bases not matched to a gene; V was cut back by 0 bases and J by 5 bases. CDR1 SQVTM and CDR2 ANQGSEA come from the germline V gene. CDR3 length: 14 residues. As DNA, the CDR3 is TGCAGCGTTGAAGAACCAGGGGGCCTTGACGAGCAGTACTTC. Its translation is CSVEEPGGLDEQYF.

This sequence joins TRBV9 and TRBJ1-2; possible D gene TRBD1, 6 bases. Germline V gene lookup returns CDR1 SGDLS and CDR2 YYNGEE. The CDR3 is 14 amino acids. Trimming took off 0 bases at V and 2 bases at J, with 8 bases between the two ends. CDR3 coding DNA: TGTGCCAGCAGCGTAGTTGGGGGCAACTATGGCTACACCTTC. This codes for CASSVVGGNYGYTF.

The genes are TRBV28 and TRBJ2-3; 11 bases line up with TRBD2. Germline assignment: CDR1 MDHEN and CDR2 SYDVKM. The CDR3 length is 15 residues. With V trimmed by 6 bases and J by 4 bases, 6 bases remained unmatched. CDR3 in amino acids: CASSLLAGEADTQYF. The CDR3 DNA reads TGTGCCAGCAGCTTACTAGCGGGAGAGGCAGATACGCAGTATTTT.

The chain joins TRBV7-9 to TRBJ2-2, with D possibly being TRBD2 (5 bases). The V gene lost 5 bases and the J gene lost 1 base, with 11 bases spanning the gap. The CDR3 contains 15 residues. Germline V gene data show CDR1 as SEHNR and CDR2 as FQNEAQ (reference sequence). CDR3 DNA sequence: TGTGCCAGCAGCCCCGGGGTTTTGAACACCGGGGAGCTGTTTTTT. It yields the protein CASSPGVLNTGELFF.

The chain combines TRBV6-5 with TRBJ2-2, with 7 bases identical to TRBD1. Trimming took 5 bases from V and 4 from J; bases not matched to a gene: 4. Germline CDR1 is MNHEY and CDR2 is SVGAGI. CDR3 length: 14 residues. In DNA form, the CDR3 reads TGTGCCAGCAGTCTTACAGGGGCCACCGGGGAGCTGTTTTTT. Translating it yields CASSLTGATGELFF.

By proportion, this clone is medium-sized. The chain combines TRBV2 with TRBJ1-1, with D maybe TRBD1 (6 bases). The CDR3 contains 16 residues. Germline lookup yields CDR1 SNHLY and CDR2 FYNNEI. V was cut by 5 bases and J by 0 bases, with 16 bases left in between. Written as DNA, the CDR3 is TGTGCCAGCAGTCTCCAGGGGCCCCGGATGAACACTGAAGCTTTCTTT. It codes for CASSLQGPRMNTEAFF.

This chain uses TRBV30 with TRBJ2-7; D may be TRBD2 (5 bases). V lost 1 base and J lost 4, with 14 bases in between. Germline V CDR1 and CDR2: GTSNPN, SVGIG (reference sequence). The CDR3 covers 14 residues. The CDR3 DNA is TGTGCCTGGAGTGCGGGATGGGGTTCGTACGAGCAGTACTTC. Translating it yields CAWSAGWGSYEQYF.

The CDR3 nucleotides are TGTGCCACCAGCAGCCCAGGGGCGGGGGGGCCTATGGTCACCGGGGAGCTGTTTTTT. Translation gives CATSSPGAGGPMVTGELFF. This chain links TRBV15 with TRBJ2-2, with 9 bases matching TRBD2. The ends lost 3 bases at V and 4 bases at J; junction bases unmatched: 15. This CDR3 is built from 19 residues. Germline V gene sequence: CDR1 LNHNV, CDR2 YYDKDF (reference sequence).

The CDR3 region is CASSHRAGPEAFF. The DNA for the CDR3 is TGCGCCAGCAGCCACCGGGCAGGGCCTGAAGCTTTCTTT. The rearrangement uses TRBV4-1 and TRBJ1-1, with D maybe TRBD1 (5 bases). V was pared by 3 bases and J by 6 bases, with 11 bases between. The CDR3 consists of 13 residues. Germline V lookup: CDR1 MGHRA, CDR2 YSYEKL.

The chain recombines TRBV6-5 with TRBJ1-1, with TRBD1 as a possible D gene (6 bases). Germline CDR1 reads MNHEY; CDR2 reads SVGAGI. The CDR3 covers 15 residues. V lost 2 bases, J lost 2 bases, and 12 bases lay in between. The CDR3 nucleotides read TGTGCCAGCAGTTACGAGGCAGGGGTAAACACTGAAGCTTTCTTT. This sequence encodes CASSYEAGVNTEAFF.

This clone has a single count. The chain joins TRBV6-1 to TRBJ1-5; D perhaps matches TRBD1 (6 bases). Deletions cut 1 base from V and 7 bases from J, with 11 bases between. The CDR3 loop spans 14 amino acids. Germline CDR1 and CDR2: MNHNS and SASEGT. The CDR3 DNA follows: TGTGCCAGCAGTGAAGGGGGGGGCTGGCAGCCCCAGCATTTT. Its translation: CASSEGGGWQPQHF.

The gene calls are TRBV19 and TRBJ2-5; TRBD1 matches 9 bases. Trimming cost V 4 bases and J 5 bases; bases outside gene matches: 2. Germline V lookup: CDR1 LNHDA, CDR2 SQIVND (reference sequence). The CDR3 contains 13 residues. The CDR3 loop is CASSNGQGETQYF. As DNA, the CDR3 is TGTGCCAGTAGTAATGGACAGGGGGAGACCCAGTACTTC.

The chain combines TRBV6-1 with TRBJ2-7, with 9 bases aligning to TRBD2. Trimming removed 2 bases from V and 5 bases from J; junction bases left unmatched: 1. The CDR3 covers 13 residues. CDR1 and CDR2 (germline): MNHNS, SASEGT. Written as DNA, the CDR3 is TGTGCCAGCAGTGAATCTAGCGGGGACGAGCAGTACGTC. Encoded protein: CASSESSGDEQYV.

This clone was detected a few times. The V and J genes are TRBV4-1 and TRBJ1-2, with D perhaps TRBD1 (6 bases). Germline V gives CDR1 MGHRA, CDR2 YSYEKL. Trimming removed 4 bases at V and 8 bases at J, with 26 bases between. The CDR3 runs 17 residues. The CDR3, as DNA: TGCGCCAGCAGCCCTACAGATCGGGACACTCTACGGAGAGGCTACACCTTC. It yields the protein CASSPTDRDTLRRGYTF.

The chain is built from TRBV7-9 and TRBJ1-2; the match to TRBD1 covers 7 bases. The CDR3 runs 14 residues. The V gene's germline CDR1 is SEHNR and CDR2 FQNEAQ (reference sequence). The ends lost 4 bases at V and 3 bases at J; junction bases unmatched: 5. CDR3 loop: CASSSGQVDYGYTF. The CDR3 coding sequence is TGTGCCAGCAGCTCAGGACAGGTCGACTATGGCTACACCTTC.

The rearrangement joins TRBV7-3 to TRBJ2-1; 15 bases agree with TRBD2. Germline V gene data show CDR1 as SGHTA and CDR2 as FQGTGA. The CDR3 loop spans 14 amino acids. Trimming cost V 4 bases and J 10 bases; bases outside gene matches: 2. CDR3 protein: CASSSGTSGREQFF. CDR3 bases: TGTGCCAGCAGCTCAGGGACTAGCGGGAGGGAGCAGTTCTTC.

The rearrangement links TRBV28 to TRBJ2-1, with 7 bases that match TRBD2. CDR3 size: 14 residues. CDR1 and CDR2 from the germline V gene are MDHEN and SYDVKM. Trimming removed 4 bases from V and 7 bases from J; junction bases left unmatched: 7. CDR3 sequence: CASSSVTSVNEQFF. CDR3 sequence (DNA): TGTGCCAGCAGTTCAGTTACTAGCGTGAATGAGCAGTTCTTC.

The rearrangement links TRBV2 to TRBJ1-2; 9 bases line up with TRBD1. The V gene's germline CDR1 is SNHLY and CDR2 FYNNEI. Trimming at V came to 4 bases and at J to 7 bases, leaving 10 bases not matched to a gene. The CDR3 is 15 residues long. CDR3 nucleotides: TGTGCCAGCAGTGTACAGGGGGCGCGTGAGGCTGGCTACACCTTC. Its protein product is CASSVQGAREAGYTF.

This clone has at least ten counts. The CDR3 is CASWEGRVSGELFF. The CDR3 DNA reads as TGCGCCAGCTGGGAGGGTAGGGTCAGCGGGGAGCTGTTTTTT. The V gene is TRBV10-2, the J gene TRBJ2-2; 7 nucleotides match TRBD2. CDR1 is WSHSY and CDR2 is SAAADI in the germline V gene. This CDR3 contains 14 residues. J was trimmed by 7 bases and V by 8 bases; bases with no gene match: 10.

The chain employs TRBV7-9 and TRBJ1-4; 8 bases align to TRBD1. This CDR3 has 18 residues. The V gene's germline CDR1 is SEHNR and CDR2 FQNEAQ (reference sequence). J was trimmed by 5 bases and V by 5 bases; bases with no gene match: 16. CDR3 residues: CASSIFPNRRGRNEKLFF. CDR3 coding DNA: TGTGCCAGCAGCATCTTCCCTAATCGCAGGGGGCGCAATGAAAAACTGTTTTTT. Complete variable domain (other parts from reference TRBV7-9 and TRBJ1-4): DTGVSQNPRHKITKRGQNVTFRCDPISEHNRLYWYRQTLGQGPEFLTYFQNEAQLEKSRLLSDRFSAERPKGSFSTLEIQRTEQGDSAMYLCASSIFPNRRGRNEKLFFGSGTQLSVL.

The chain employs TRBV5-1 and TRBJ1-5; D uncertain. The ends were cut back, 4 bases at V and 3 bases at J, with 8 bases in the middle. Germline V CDR1 and CDR2: SGHRS, YFSETQ. The CDR3 spans 13 residues. The CDR3 here is CASSPDFNQPQHF. The CDR3 DNA follows: TGCGCCAGCAGCCCAGACTTCAATCAGCCCCAGCATTTT.

This clone was counted between two and nine times. J is TRBJ2-3 and V is TRBV2, with 9 bases matching TRBD2. Germline V gene data show CDR1 as SNHLY and CDR2 as FYNNEI. This CDR3 is built from 15 residues. The V and J ends lost 5 bases and 6 bases, in that order; junction bases with no gene match: 9. CDR3 sequence (DNA): TGTGCCAGCAGTAGCGGGAGGACTAACGGGGATACGCAGTATTTT. Translated: CASSSGRTNGDTQYF.

V and J are TRBV24-1 and TRBJ2-3; 9 bases line up with TRBD2. Per germline, CDR1 KGHDR and CDR2 SFDVKD. With 3 bases clipped from V and 2 bases from J, the junction kept 2 bases outside the gene matches. The CDR3 loop spans 15 amino acids. The CDR3 nucleotides read TGTGCCACCAGTGATCCTAGCGGGAACACAGATACGCAGTATTTT. Translated, it gives CATSDPSGNTDTQYF.

The rearrangement joins TRBV30 to TRBJ1-1, with D uncertain. This CDR3 comprises 12 residues. Germline V gene data show CDR1 as GTSNPN and CDR2 as SVGIG (reference sequence). The V end lost 6 bases, the J end lost 0 bases, and 8 bases lay between the germline ends. The CDR3 bases are TGTGCCTGCCTCGCTATGAACACTGAAGCTTTCTTT. Its translation is CACLAMNTEAFF.

This chain joins TRBV11-2 and TRBJ2-1, with TRBD1 identical over 7 bases. The V gene end was trimmed by 3 bases and the J gene end by 10 bases; junction bases not matched to a gene: 15. Germline V gene sequence: CDR1 SGHAT, CDR2 FQNNGV. This CDR3 contains 16 residues. As DNA, the CDR3 is TGTGCCAGCAGCTTCAGCAGACAGGGCCTCTTTGGGGAGCAGTTCTTC. Protein product: CASSFSRQGLFGEQFF.

J is TRBJ1-5 and V is TRBV6-5; 7 bases line up with TRBD1. CDR3 length: 15 residues. J gave up 5 bases and V 8 bases, and 12 bases lay outside the gene matches. Germline values: CDR1 MNHEY, CDR2 SVGAGI. The CDR3 region is CASAEIAGGHQPQHF. The CDR3 coding sequence is TGTGCCAGCGCAGAAATCGCAGGGGGTCATCAGCCCCAGCATTTT.

This CDR3 reads CASSPRQVSGNTIYF. DNA for the CDR3: TGTGCCAGTAGTCCCCGACAGGTCTCTGGAAACACCATATATTTT. The chain recombines TRBV19 with TRBJ1-3; possible D gene TRBD1, 6 bases. Germline assignment: CDR1 LNHDA and CDR2 SQIVND (reference sequence). The CDR3 consists of 15 residues. V shed 5 bases and J shed 0 bases, with 11 bases lying between them.

Note on this clone: An end of the junction differs from the germline gene, which may be a read error. The chain couples TRBV6-5 to TRBJ1-4; D gene unclear. The CDR3 covers 11 residues. Germline V gene data show CDR1 as MNHEY and CDR2 as SVGAGI. The CDR3 DNA reads TGTGCCAGCATCCCGTTGAGGGCTAAAGATTTT. Its protein is CASIPLRAKDF.